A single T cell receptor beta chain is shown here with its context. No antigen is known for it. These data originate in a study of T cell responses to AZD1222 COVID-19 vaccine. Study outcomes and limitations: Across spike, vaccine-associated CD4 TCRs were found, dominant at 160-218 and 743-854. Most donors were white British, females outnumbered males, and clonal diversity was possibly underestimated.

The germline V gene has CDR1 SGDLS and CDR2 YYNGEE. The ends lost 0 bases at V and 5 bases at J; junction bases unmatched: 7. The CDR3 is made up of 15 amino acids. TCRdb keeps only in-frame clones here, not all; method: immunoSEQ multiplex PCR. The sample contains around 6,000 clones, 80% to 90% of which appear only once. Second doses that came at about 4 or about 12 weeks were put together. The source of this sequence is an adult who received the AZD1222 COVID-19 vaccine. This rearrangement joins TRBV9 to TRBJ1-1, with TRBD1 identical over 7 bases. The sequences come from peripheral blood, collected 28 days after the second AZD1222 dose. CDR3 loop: CASSVGGTDGTEAFF. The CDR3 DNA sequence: TGTGCCAGCAGCGTAGGAGGGACAGACGGAACTGAAGCTTTCTTT. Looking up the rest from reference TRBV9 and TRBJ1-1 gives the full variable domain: DSGVTQTPKHLITATGQRVTLRCSPRSGDLSVYWYQQSLDQGLQFLIQYYNGEERAKGNILERFSAQQFPDLHSELNLSSLELGDSALYFCASSVGGTDGTEAFFGQGTRLTVV.